These 8 T cell receptor beta chains came from one sample sequenced in a study of T-cell reconstitution after alpha-beta-depleted transplantation in children. TCRbeta library preparation incorporated unique molecular identifiers. TCRdb used MiXCR to reprocess the PCR reads, holding one entry per CDR3 protein. The repertoire consists of about 1,000,000 distinct CDR3 sequences, with about 29% occurring once and the leading ten covering under 30%. The sample here was PBMCs, mostly from graft donor cells, taken 360 days after TCRalphabeta/CD19-depleted stem cell transplant. The receptors were sampled from a boy under two years old who had a stem cell transplant for SCID, so the T cells may come from the graft donor.

V gene TRBV10-3 combines with J gene TRBJ1-5; D is undetermined. The CDR3 sequence is 19 residues long. V was shortened by 3 bases and J by 6 bases, with 27 bases between the two germline ends. Germline CDR1 is ENHRY and CDR2 is SYGVKD. CDR3 coding DNA: TGTGCCATCAGTGAAAGTGGGATCGGTTCATCCACTTCGGGTCAGCCCCAGCATTTT. Its translation: CAISESGIGSSTSGQPQHF.

The chain combines TRBV27 with TRBJ2-3; D is unresolved. The CDR3 has 16 residues. Trimming took 3 bases from V and 2 from J, leaving 15 bases between them. Germline values: CDR1 MNHEY, CDR2 SMNVEV (reference sequence). The CDR3 sequence: CASSFNRATTTDTQYF. The CDR3, as DNA: TGTGCCAGCAGTTTCAACCGGGCCACCACCACAGATACGCAGTATTTT.

This rearrangement joins TRBV9 to TRBJ1-6; no firm D call. This CDR3 spans 17 amino acids. Trimming pared 4 bases from V and 7 bases from J, leaving 21 bases between. Germline values: CDR1 SGDLS, CDR2 YYNGEE. For the CDR3, the DNA is TGTGCCAGCAGCCCGAGTGGGGATGGGGTGTGGAATTCACCCCTCCACTTT. It is translated as CASSPSGDGVWNSPLHF.

This chain connects TRBV5-1 to TRBJ2-6, with D hard to call. The CDR3 loop spans 13 amino acids. Trimming removed 5 bases at V and 2 bases at J, with 5 bases between. Germline assignment: CDR1 SGHRS and CDR2 YFSETQ. CDR3 DNA: TGCGCCAGCAGAATAACTGGGGCCAACGTCCTGACTTTC. Translated: CASRITGANVLTF.

This clonotype was seen only a few times. The chain joins TRBV5-1 to TRBJ2-1, with TRBD1 as a possible D gene (5 bases). Germline CDR1 reads SGHRS; CDR2 reads YFSETQ. Trimming took 2 bases from V and 5 from J, leaving 14 bases between them. The CDR3 is made up of 15 amino acids. CDR3 sequence (DNA): TGCGCCAGCAGCTTTTATGCTGGGGCACACAATGAGCAGTTCTTC. Amino acid sequence: CASSFYAGAHNEQFF. Combining the CDR3 with reference TRBV5-1 and TRBJ2-1 gives the whole variable domain KAGVTQTPRYLIKTRGQQVTLSCSPISGHRSVSWYQQTPGQGLQFLFEYFSETQRNKGNFPGRFSGRQFSNSRSEMNVSTLELGDSALYLCASSFYAGAHNEQFFGPGTRLTVL.

The gene calls are TRBV6-5 and TRBJ2-1; 7 bases are shared with TRBD1. CDR1 MNHEY and CDR2 SVGAGI come from the germline V gene. Unmatched junction bases numbered 7, after V lost 4 bases and J lost 4 bases. The CDR3 consists of 15 residues. CDR3 in DNA: TGTGCCAGCAGTTGGGACAGTGCGAGATACAATGAGCAGTTCTTC. Its protein product is CASSWDSARYNEQFF.

The chain is built from TRBV27 and TRBJ2-7, with D possibly TRBD2 on 6 matching bases. Trimming shortened V by 5 bases and J by 5 bases, and 22 bases separated the two germline ends. The CDR3 totals 16 residues. The germline V gene has CDR1 MNHEY and CDR2 SMNVEV (reference sequence). The CDR3 DNA follows: TGTGCCAGCAGTCGGAGGGGAAAGGGTGTGGATAACGAGCAGTACTTC. This translates into CASSRRGKGVDNEQYF.

The genes are TRBV5-1 and TRBJ2-7; perhaps TRBD1 as D (6 bases). Between the trimmed V and J ends, which lost 0 bases and 1 base, there was a span of 11 bases. This CDR3 is built from 15 residues. Germline-derived CDR1 and CDR2 are SGHRS and YFSETQ. Here the CDR3 reads CASSLVGHSSYEQYF. The CDR3 DNA reads as TGCGCCAGCAGCTTGGTGGGACACTCTTCCTACGAGCAGTACTTC.